This T cell receptor beta chain is from a study of a mutant IDH1 vaccine in newly diagnosed glioma listed by TCRdb under 2021. Study-wide context: Vaccination started 4-6 weeks after radiotherapy alone, or was given together with temozolomide cycles in the groups whose treatment included chemotherapy. Of the 25 to 40 patients who were treated, about 62% were male and approximately 40% were female, and the mean age was around 40 years. The week-35 safety follow-up was designated visit V12, and the week-47 end of study was designated visit V13. Longitudinal TCRB deep sequencing was done for some 26 treated patients, wherever samples were available for exploratory analyses. Peripheral blood was collected at six visits: V03 (baseline), V05, V07, V10, V12 and V13. Prior to enrollment, patients had been given standard therapy consisting of radiotherapy alone, temozolomide alone, or radiochemotherapy with temozolomide, with the combination given to most patients.

Overall study outcomes, separate from this receptor: Vaccine-induced immune responses across multiple MHC alleles were detected in 85% to 95% of patients. Pseudoprogression appeared unrelated to alterations in the top peripheral T cell clonotypes detected by TCRB sequencing. It was noted by the authors that analyses of patient blood samples could not be reproduced owing to sample limitations. Availability determined which PBMC samples were chosen for TCRB deep sequencing.

From cysteine to phenylalanine, the CDR3 is 17 amino acids long. The retained sequence is limited to the CDR3, 51 bases, with the frame set at the first base. Looking up the germline V gene yields CDR1 LGHNA and CDR2 YSLEER. V is pruned by 1 base and J by 3 bases, leaving 9 bases of the junction without a gene match. The time point label, as the study defines it: week 47, end of study. Every vaccine dose consisted of 300 ug of a 20-mer mutant IDH1 peptide in Montanide, administered subcutaneously together with topical imiquimod. Eight vaccinations were administered to patients in weeks 1, 3, 5, 7, 11, 15, 19 and 23, corresponding to visits V03 through V10. Newly diagnosed WHO grade 3 or 4 IDH1-mutant astrocytomas showing loss of nuclear ATRX were present in the donors. The samples were drawn from NOA16, a multicentre, single-arm, open-label phase I trial in Germany that tested a mutant IDH1 peptide vaccine in humans for the first time. The DNeasy Blood and Tissue Kit was used to extract genomic DNA from EDTA blood for TCRB sequencing.

The receptor library was made with the immunoSEQ multiplex PCR assay. Following the manufacturer's protocol, the hsTCRB Kit was used to amplify rearranged TCR beta chain sequences. An Illumina MiSeq was used to sequence the TCRB libraries. The study's processing was this. Demultiplexing, trimming and gene mapping were performed with the kit vendor's proprietary platform. TCRdb's version of the immuneACCESS table is confined to in-frame rearrangements and falls short of the full clone set. An unresolved V gene accounts for under half of the shortfall where checked; the remainder is of unknown origin. That table is the source of V, J and clone size, and D and trimming were worked out from the DNA. The sample table shows tens of thousands of clones, and approximately 89% are seen once. The ten top clones hold around 2.4% of the sample. As to this clone: Its antigen has not been determined. No base qualities exist here, and no much larger clone lies one base off it.

The chain joins TRBV4-3 to TRBJ2-5; 9 middle bases align to TRBD2. The sequence was collected from a man aged 35-49 years with glioma. Sequences were derived from PBMCs, sampled from a glioma patient whose treatment included an IDH1 peptide vaccine. The nucleotide sequence reads as follows: TGCGCCAGCAGCCAAGGGACGGTAGCGGGAGCGGAAGAGACCCAGTACTTC. This translates into CASSQGTVAGAEETQYF.